This T cell receptor beta chain was documented in a study of OX40 agonist ivuxolimab in advanced cancers. For the study at large: Patients took ivuxolimab, an agonistic anti-OX40 (CD134) antibody.

Clones were sequenced by immunoSEQ multiplex PCR, and TCRdb holds only the in-frame ones, with some missing. The sample lists 74,000 or so clones, roughly 91% occurring once. A note on this clone: The antigen remains unidentified.

Study findings and constraints: Also present in some nonresponders was a low level of normalized T-cell clonal expansion. CD4+ and CD8+ blood T cells expanded clonally by week 6 at 0.1 to 3.0 mg/kg. CD8+ T cells showed, on average, more clonal expansion than CD4+ cells.

This sequence originates from an adult with an advanced solid tumor such as melanoma, head and neck, liver or kidney cancer. The input for sequencing was CD4+ or CD8+ T cells sorted from blood, taken in a trial of the OX40 agonist ivuxolimab.

CDR3 in amino acids: CASSLSGRRNTEAFF. As DNA, the CDR3 is TGTGCCAGCAGCCTGAGCGGACGGAGGAACACTGAAGCTTTCTTT. J is TRBJ1-1 and V is TRBV28; D is ambiguous. The germline CDR1 and CDR2 sequences are MDHEN and SYDVKM. V lost 6 bases and J 1 base, leaving 15 bases between the germline ends. The CDR3 runs to 15 residues.